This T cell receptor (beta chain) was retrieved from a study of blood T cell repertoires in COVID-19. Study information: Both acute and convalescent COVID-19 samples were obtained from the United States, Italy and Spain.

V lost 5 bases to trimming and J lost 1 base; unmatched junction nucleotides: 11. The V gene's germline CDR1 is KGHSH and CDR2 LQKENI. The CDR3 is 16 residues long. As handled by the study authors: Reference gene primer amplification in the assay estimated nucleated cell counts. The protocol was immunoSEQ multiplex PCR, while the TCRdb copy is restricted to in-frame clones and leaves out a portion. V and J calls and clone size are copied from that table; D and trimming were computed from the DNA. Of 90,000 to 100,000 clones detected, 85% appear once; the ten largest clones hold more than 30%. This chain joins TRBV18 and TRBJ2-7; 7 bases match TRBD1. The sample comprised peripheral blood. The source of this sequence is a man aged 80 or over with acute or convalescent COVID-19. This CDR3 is CASSSQPGGRSYEQYF. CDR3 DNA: TGTGCCAGCTCATCGCAGCCAGGGGGTCGGTCCTACGAGCAGTACTTC.